This record covers a single T cell receptor beta chain. Some clones are missing from TCRdb's copy, which holds only in-frame ones; the method was immunoSEQ multiplex PCR. The sample records 88,000 or so clones, roughly 85% being singletons. Germline CDR1 reads GTSNPN; CDR2 reads SVGIG (reference sequence). This CDR3 region has 13 residues. Germline trimming cut 3 bases from V and 1 base from J; bases unmatched to any gene: 0. This entry comes from a study of blood T cell repertoires in COVID-19. Study as a whole: Specimens from acute and convalescent COVID-19 originated in the United States, Italy and Spain. PBMCs, B-cell-depleted T cells, or T cells provided the cDNA or gDNA that made up the material.

Sequencing was carried out using peripheral blood. The V gene is TRBV30, the J gene TRBJ2-3; 8 bases agree with TRBD1. The clonotype originates from a man in his fifties or sixties with acute or convalescent COVID-19. The CDR3 region has the DNA TGTGCCTGGAGGGGACAGGGCACAGATACGCAGTATTTT. It translates to CAWRGQGTDTQYF. Based on the CDR3 plus reference TRBV30 and TRBJ2-3, the full variable domain is SQTIHQWPATLVQPVGSPLSLECTVEGTSNPNLYWYRQAAGRGLQLLFYSVGIGQISSEVPQNLSASRPQDRQFILSSKKLLLSDSGFYLCAWRGQGTDTQYFGPGTRLTVL.